A selection of T cell receptor beta chains follows, all from one sample in a study of T cell repertoires in cytomegalovirus infection. MiXCR was run by TCRdb on the reads, yielding one entry per CDR3 protein. This sample has around 530,000 distinct CDR3 sequences, with 26% found just once. Sequenced input: PBMCs. The receptors were sampled from a human donor in good health (CMV status not recorded). Some clones in this sample may be carry-over from other donors' samples. CDR3s include the opening cysteine and the closing phenylalanine or tryptophan. The D gene is left open where the match is weak. Only some rows state a clone size, as once, few, many or a class for expanded clones.

abundance	len	d_gene	v_gene	j_gene	CDR3aa	CDR3nt
NA	15	TRBD2	TRBV6-4	TRBJ2-3	CASSLAGGHTDTQYF	TGTGCCAGCAGTCTAGCGGGAGGACACACAGATACGCAGTATTTT
NA	13	NA	TRBV30	TRBJ1-4	CACEPVANEKLFF	TGTGCCTGCGAACCCGTAGCTAATGAAAAACTGTTTTTT
once	14	TRBD1	TRBV4-3	TRBJ2-3	CASSQATGADTQYF	TGCGCCAGCAGCCAGGCGACAGGGGCGGATACGCAGTATTTT
NA	15	NA	TRBV7-9	TRBJ1-2	CASSLEGAHSYGYTF	TGTGCCAGCAGCTTGGAAGGGGCCCACAGCTATGGCTACACCTTC
few	14	NA	TRBV6-2/TRBV6-3	TRBJ2-3	CASSQRLRGDTQYF	TGTGCCAGCAGCCAGAGACTCCGGGGAGATACGCAGTATTTT
many	14	TRBD2	TRBV7-9	TRBJ2-3	CASSFGLGTDTQYF	TGTGCCAGCAGCTTCGGACTAGGAACAGATACGCAGTATTTT
NA	14	NA	TRBV12-3/TRBV12-4	TRBJ1-4	CASTLTEGGEKLFF	TGTGCCAGCACCCTGACAGAGGGGGGTGAAAAACTGTTTTTT
NA	15	TRBD1	TRBV20-1	TRBJ2-7	CSARDRQGTPYEQYF	TGCAGTGCTAGAGACCGACAGGGGACCCCCTACGAGCAGTACTTC
NA	14	NA	TRBV28	TRBJ2-7	CASSLSGAFHEQYF	TGTGCCAGCAGTTTATCAGGGGCGTTCCACGAGCAGTACTTC
NA	13	NA	TRBV6-2/TRBV6-3	TRBJ2-1	CASSYPLGTPLFF	TGTGCCAGCAGTTACCCTTTAGGGACTCCGCTGTTCTTC
NA	14	NA	TRBV12-3/TRBV12-4	TRBJ2-2	CASSFQLGSGELFF	TGTGCCAGCAGTTTCCAACTAGGGTCCGGGGAGCTGTTTTTT
NA	14	NA	TRBV7-2	TRBJ2-3	CAGAGWRDGDTQYF	TGTGCCGGAGCGGGTTGGCGGGACGGGGATACGCAGTATTTT
many	18	NA	TRBV7-2	TRBJ1-4	CASSLAGGAAATNEKLFF	TGTGCCAGCAGCTTAGCCGGGGGTGCGGCCGCAACTAATGAAAAACTGTTTTTT
NA	13	NA	TRBV30	TRBJ1-2	CAWESPPFGGYTF	TGTGCCTGGGAATCCCCCCCCTTCGGGGGCTACACCTTC
NA	12	TRBD1	TRBV30	TRBJ1-2	CAWSVQGAGYTF	TGTGCCTGGAGTGTACAGGGGGCTGGCTACACCTTC
many	11	NA	TRBV5-1	TRBJ2-4	CATTDGNIQYF	TGCGCCACCACCGACGGAAACATTCAGTACTTC
few	13	NA	TRBV19	TRBJ2-1	CASSSHGDNEQFF	TGTGCCAGTAGTTCCCACGGGGATAATGAGCAGTTCTTC
NA	18	NA	TRBV12-3/TRBV12-4	TRBJ2-5	CASSAPGPSRFSSETQYF	TGTGCCAGCAGTGCTCCGGGACCGAGTCGTTTTAGCTCCGAGACCCAGTACTTC
few	12	TRBD2	TRBV20-1	TRBJ2-5	CSAGLVGETQYF	TGCAGTGCTGGACTAGTGGGGGAGACCCAGTACTTC
few	17	NA	TRBV19	TRBJ2-5	CASSMDNGLNWRETQYF	TGTGCCAGTAGTATGGATAATGGACTCAATTGGAGGGAGACCCAGTACTTC
NA	14	NA	TRBV5-1	TRBJ2-3	CASSLGSKLDTQYF	TGCGCCAGCAGCTTGGGAAGTAAGTTGGATACGCAGTATTTT
NA	11	NA	TRBV6-5	TRBJ2-7	CASNPGYEQYF	TGTGCCAGCAATCCAGGCTACGAGCAGTACTTC
few	17	TRBD2	TRBV7-2	TRBJ2-1	CASSLAPAGGSYNEQFF	TGTGCCAGCAGCTTAGCGCCAGCGGGAGGCTCCTACAATGAGCAGTTCTTC
many	17	NA	TRBV7-8	TRBJ1-5	CASSLAVAGNSNQPQHF	TGTGCCAGCAGCTTAGCGGTCGCGGGGAATAGCAATCAGCCCCAGCATTTT
NA	15	TRBD2	TRBV19	TRBJ2-1	CASSSGRAPGNEQFF	TGTGCCAGTAGTAGCGGGAGAGCTCCGGGCAATGAGCAGTTCTTC
many	14	NA	TRBV7-2	TRBJ2-5	CASNSGLLKETQYF	TGTGCCAGCAACTCGGGACTCCTTAAAGAGACCCAGTACTTC
NA	15	NA	TRBV12-3/TRBV12-4	TRBJ2-2	CASILGTYGTGELFF	TGTGCCAGCATTTTAGGGACTTACGGGACCGGGGAGCTGTTTTTT
many	10	NA	TRBV12-3/TRBV12-4	TRBJ2-7	CASSLKEQYF	TGTGCCAGCAGTTTGAAAGAGCAGTACTTC
many	14	TRBD1	TRBV7-2	TRBJ2-7	CASSSQGALDEQYF	TGTGCCAGCAGCTCACAGGGGGCTCTGGACGAGCAGTACTTC
NA	14	NA	TRBV7-3	TRBJ2-3	CASSLKLATDTQYF	TGTGCCAGCAGCTTAAAATTAGCGACAGATACGCAGTATTTT
many	16	TRBD1	TRBV4-1	TRBJ2-2	CASSLSGQPNTGELFF	TGCGCCAGCAGCCTTTCGGGACAGCCGAACACCGGGGAGCTGTTTTTT
many	16	TRBD2	TRBV7-2	TRBJ2-2	CASSLVSGMNTGELFF	TGTGCCAGCAGCTTGGTTAGCGGGATGAACACCGGGGAGCTGTTTTTT
many	15	TRBD2	TRBV7-2	TRBJ2-5	CASSFRREGPKTQYF	TGTGCCAGCAGCTTTCGGCGGGAGGGCCCGAAGACCCAGTACTTC
NA	15	NA	TRBV7-9	TRBJ1-1	CASSLEAGWDTEAFF	TGTGCCAGCAGCTTAGAGGCAGGGTGGGACACTGAAGCTTTCTTT
few	12	NA	TRBV12-3/TRBV12-4	TRBJ2-5	CASSIARETQYF	TGTGCCAGCAGTATAGCGCGGGAGACCCAGTACTTC
NA	16	NA	TRBV28	TRBJ2-1	CASSTRTTPLHNEQFF	TGTGCCAGCAGTACACGGACTACCCCCCTCCACAATGAGCAGTTCTTC
NA	14	NA	TRBV7-9	TRBJ1-4	CASSWGRSNEKLFF	TGTGCCAGCAGCTGGGGACGGTCGAATGAAAAACTGTTTTTT
few	14	NA	TRBV6-6	TRBJ1-5	CASSFPAGGQPQHF	TGTGCCAGCAGTTTCCCAGCAGGAGGCCAGCCCCAGCATTTT
many	14	TRBD1	TRBV7-3	TRBJ1-1	CASSSQGVGTEAFF	TGTGCCAGCAGCTCCCAGGGGGTGGGAACTGAAGCTTTCTTT
few	15	NA	TRBV19	TRBJ1-1	CASSITWDRGAEAFF	TGTGCCAGTAGTATCACCTGGGACCGAGGGGCTGAAGCTTTCTTT
few	15	NA	TRBV12-3/TRBV12-4	TRBJ2-5	CASRPGTTRQETQYF	TGTGCCAGCAGACCCGGGACAACACGACAAGAGACCCAGTACTTC
many	14	NA	TRBV7-9	TRBJ1-1	CASRREGVNTEAFF	TGTGCCAGCAGACGAGAGGGGGTGAACACTGAAGCTTTCTTT
few	18	TRBD1	TRBV4-3	TRBJ2-1	CASSQDRDRGQGGNEQFF	TGCGCCAGCAGCCAAGATCGTGACAGGGGCCAGGGGGGCAATGAGCAGTTCTTC
NA	15	TRBD1	TRBV12-3/TRBV12-4	TRBJ1-4	CASSSSGTGDEKLFF	TGTGCCAGCAGTTCCTCCGGGACAGGGGATGAAAAACTGTTTTTT
many	14	NA	TRBV7-2	TRBJ1-3	CASSQSSSGNTIYF	TGTGCCAGCAGCCAGAGTTCCTCTGGAAACACCATATATTTT
many	14	TRBD2	TRBV7-2	TRBJ2-5	CASSSLAGAETQYF	TGTGCCAGCAGCTCCCTCGCGGGAGCAGAGACCCAGTACTTC
many	15	NA	TRBV7-8	TRBJ1-5	CASSTRIDRNQPQHF	TGTGCCAGCAGCACAAGAATTGACCGGAATCAGCCCCAGCATTTT
NA	14	NA	TRBV27	TRBJ2-6	CASSTSSGANVLTF	TGTGCCAGCAGCACTTCCTCTGGGGCCAACGTCCTGACTTTC
few	17	TRBD2	TRBV11-2	TRBJ2-1	CASSSGLAGGPYNEQFF	TGTGCCAGCAGCTCGGGACTAGCGGGAGGCCCCTACAATGAGCAGTTCTTC